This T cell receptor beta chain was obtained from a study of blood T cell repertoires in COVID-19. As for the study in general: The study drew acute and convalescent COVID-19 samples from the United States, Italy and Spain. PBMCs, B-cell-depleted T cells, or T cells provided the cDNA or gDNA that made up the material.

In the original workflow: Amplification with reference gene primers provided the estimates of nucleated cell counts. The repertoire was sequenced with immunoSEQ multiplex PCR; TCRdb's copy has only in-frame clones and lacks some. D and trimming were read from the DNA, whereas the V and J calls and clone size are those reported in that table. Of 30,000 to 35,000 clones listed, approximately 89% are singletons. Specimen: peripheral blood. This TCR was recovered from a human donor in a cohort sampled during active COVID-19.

CDR3: CAISLDSRMETQYF. CDR3 nucleotide sequence: TGTGCCATCAGCCTGGACTCTCGGATGGAGACCCAGTACTTC. The chain uses TRBV10-3 and TRBJ2-5; possible D gene TRBD2, 5 bases. This CDR3 has 14 amino acids. In germline, CDR1 is ENHRY, CDR2 SYGVKD. V was pared by 6 bases and J by 5 bases, with 16 bases between.